This passage covers 16 T cell receptor beta chains from one sample sequenced in a study of vaccination effects on CD4 cells after COVID-19. CD4+ T cells specific for antigen were expanded with viral peptide pools by the ViraFEST assay before sequencing. Scientists isolated CD4+ T cells after a roughly 9-day culture period ended. Subjects were given two BNT162b2 or mRNA-1273 vaccine doses. Method: immunoSEQ multiplex PCR; TCRdb's copy keeps in-frame clones and lacks some. This sample yields about 46,000 clones, of which under 85% are seen a single time; approximately 15% belongs to the top ten. Which antigens these TCRs recognize remains unknown. This specimen was CD4+ T cells from PBMCs cultured with HCoV-OC43 spike peptides, taken after COVID-19 vaccination. Described subset: HCoV-OC43 spike overlapping peptide pool stimulation. Receptors were obtained from a human donor who received a COVID-19 vaccine.

The chain links TRBV15 to TRBJ1-5; no firm D call. The germline V and J ends were trimmed by 1 base and 5 bases, with 12 bases remaining between them. Germline V gene sequence: CDR1 LNHNV, CDR2 YYDKDF (reference sequence). The CDR3 extends over 15 amino acids. CDR3 amino acids: CATSRGQVGYQPQHF. Written as DNA, the CDR3 is TGTGCCACCAGCAGAGGGCAGGTTGGTTATCAGCCCCAGCATTTT.

V gene TRBV7-9 combines with J gene TRBJ2-1, with 7 positions matching TRBD2. Germline trimming cut 3 bases from V and 10 bases from J; bases unmatched to any gene: 12. Germline values: CDR1 SEHNR, CDR2 FQNEAQ (reference sequence). This CDR3 has 15 residues. The CDR3 sequence: CASSLWTSTAREQFF. The CDR3 DNA reads as TGTGCCAGCAGCTTGTGGACTAGTACCGCTCGAGAGCAGTTCTTC.

This chain joins TRBV18 and TRBJ2-6, with D possibly TRBD2 on 7 matching bases. This CDR3 is 19 amino acids long. V was cut by 0 bases and J by 2 bases, with 17 bases left in between. Looked up from germline, CDR1 is KGHSH and CDR2 is LQKENI. The CDR3 DNA follows: TGTGCCAGCTCACCACCCGGACAGCGGGGAATGGCTGGGGCCAACGTCCTGACTTTC. Its translation is CASSPPGQRGMAGANVLTF.

As DNA, the CDR3 is TGTGCCATACTGGGACTAGCGGCCTACAATGAGCAGTTCTTC. Its translation is CAILGLAAYNEQFF. The rearrangement joins TRBV6-5 to TRBJ2-1; 11 bases are a match to TRBD2. J lost 2 bases, V lost 10 bases, and 4 bases had no gene match. Germline lookup yields CDR1 MNHEY and CDR2 SVGAGI. The CDR3 contains 14 residues.

This clone has just one count. The chain couples TRBV4-1 to TRBJ1-2, with 9 positions matching TRBD1. V dropped 5 bases and J dropped 0; count of bases not matched to a gene: 1. The CDR3 runs to 14 residues. Germline assignment: CDR1 MGHRA and CDR2 YSYEKL. The CDR3 coding sequence is TGCGCCAGCAGCGGGACAGGGTCTAACTATGGCTACACCTTC. It encodes CASSGTGSNYGYTF.

The gene calls are TRBV2 and TRBJ1-5; 7 nucleotides match TRBD1. The germline gives CDR1 SNHLY, CDR2 FYNNEI. The CDR3 consists of 15 residues. Trimming took 4 bases from V and 0 from J; bases not matched to a gene: 3. This CDR3 is CASSGTGSSNQPQHF. The CDR3 DNA reads as TGTGCCAGCAGTGGGACAGGTTCTAGCAATCAGCCCCAGCATTTT.

This clone appeared a few times. The V and J genes are TRBV18 and TRBJ2-2; 12 nucleotides agree with TRBD2. With 6 bases clipped from V and 6 bases from J, the junction kept 8 bases outside the gene matches. In germline, CDR1 is KGHSH, CDR2 LQKENI. This CDR3 has 16 residues. The CDR3, as DNA: TGTGCCAGCTCTCCCCCTAGCGGGGGGGTTCCCGGGGAGCTGTTTTTT. Translation: CASSPPSGGVPGELFF.

This clone turned up a few times. V and J are TRBV5-1 and TRBJ1-2; D remains ambiguous. The V and J ends lost 0 bases and 3 bases respectively, with 9 bases between them. There are 14 residues in the CDR3. Per germline, CDR1 SGHRS and CDR2 YFSETQ. CDR3 nucleotide sequence: TGCGCCAGCAGCTTGGATCGGGCCCACTATGGCTACACCTTC. Its translation: CASSLDRAHYGYTF.

The chain carries TRBV7-2 and TRBJ1-5; 7 nucleotides agree with TRBD1. This CDR3 spans 14 amino acids. Germline CDR1 is SGHTA and CDR2 is FQGNSA. Trimming cost V 5 bases and J 6 bases; bases outside gene matches: 7. This chain's CDR3 is CASSSQTGPQPQHF. The CDR3 region has the DNA TGTGCCAGCAGCAGCCAGACAGGGCCTCAGCCCCAGCATTTT.

The genes are TRBV19 and TRBJ1-2; D is unresolved. The germline CDR1 and CDR2 sequences are LNHDA and SQIVND (reference sequence). The CDR3 runs 16 residues. V was shortened by 5 bases and J by 8 bases, with 24 bases between the two germline ends. CDR3 nucleotides: TGTGCCAGTAGTTTTAGAGAGTCGGCCAAGGGCAGAGGCTACACCTTC. It is translated as CASSFRESAKGRGYTF.

There are a few counts of this clone. The J gene is TRBJ2-5, the V gene TRBV11-2; D uncertain. The V end lost 5 bases, the J end lost 4 bases, and 14 bases lay between the germline ends. Germline V gives CDR1 SGHAT, CDR2 FQNNGV. The CDR3 has 14 amino acids. Here the CDR3 reads CASSGPGFSETQYF. The CDR3 nucleotides read TGTGCCAGCAGCGGGCCCGGTTTTTCAGAGACCCAGTACTTC. Drawing the rest from reference TRBV11-2 and TRBJ2-5, the complete variable domain is EAGVAQSPRYKIIEKRQSVAFWCNPISGHATLYWYQQILGQGPKLLIQFQNNGVVDDSQLPKDRFSAERLKGVDSTLKIQPAKLEDSAVYLCASSGPGFSETQYFGPGTRLLVL.

The chain joins TRBV25-1 to TRBJ1-4; D unresolved. The CDR3 runs 14 residues. Trimming pared 3 bases from V and 0 bases from J, leaving 5 bases between. CDR1 is MGHDK and CDR2 is SYGVNS in the germline V gene. The CDR3 DNA follows: TGTGCCAGCAGTGACGATGCAACTAATGAAAAACTGTTTTTT. It codes for CASSDDATNEKLFF.

This sequence joins TRBV5-4 and TRBJ2-7; D is perhaps TRBD1 or TRBD2 (7 bases each). Germline loops: CDR1 SGHNT, CDR2 YYREEE (reference sequence). The V gene lost 5 bases and the J gene lost 2 bases, with 17 bases spanning the gap. CDR3 length: 15 amino acids. The CDR3 coding sequence is TGTGCCAGCAGGGAGGGGGGGACAGTAACCTACGAGCAGTACTTC. Translation gives CASREGGTVTYEQYF.

This chain connects TRBV5-4 to TRBJ1-1; 9 bases line up with TRBD1. The V and J ends lost 4 bases and 11 bases, in that order; junction bases with no gene match: 9. The CDR3 has 13 residues. Germline loops: CDR1 SGHNT, CDR2 YYREEE (reference sequence). The CDR3 loop reads CASSKRGQGDAFF. The CDR3 DNA reads TGTGCCAGCAGCAAACGGGGACAGGGAGACGCTTTCTTT.

This sequence joins TRBV5-6 and TRBJ2-3, with 7 positions matching TRBD2. This CDR3 region has 15 residues. The junction had 7 bases not matched to a gene; V was cut back by 3 bases and J by 3 bases. From germline, CDR1 is SGHDT and CDR2 YYEEEE. The CDR3 nucleotides are TGTGCCAGCAGCTGGGGCGGGAGAGTGACAGATACGCAGTATTTT. The encoded protein is CASSWGGRVTDTQYF. The full variable domain, with the rest looked up from reference TRBV5-6 and TRBJ2-3, is DAGVTQSPTHLIKTRGQQVTLRCSPKSGHDTVSWYQQALGQGPQFIFQYYEEEERQRGNFPDRFSGHQFPNYSSELNVNALLLGDSALYLCASSWGGRVTDTQYFGPGTRLTVL.

This clone was detected a few times. The gene calls are TRBV4-1 and TRBJ2-5; a weak D match, TRBD2 (6 bases). V lost 0 bases and J 8 bases, leaving 19 bases between the germline ends. Germline V gene lookup returns CDR1 MGHRA and CDR2 YSYEKL. There are 16 residues in the CDR3. In DNA form, the CDR3 reads TGCGCCAGCAGCCAAGACGGCAGTGCGGGATGGGATACCCAGTACTTC. As protein: CASSQDGSAGWDTQYF.